This T cell receptor (beta chain) was captured by sequencing in a study of cytomegalovirus exposure and HLA in healthy donors. Study findings and constraints: Clusters of TCRs from the first cohort tended to co-occur in the roughly 120 validation repertoires (as a later analysis found).

Assay used: immunoSEQ multiplex PCR; TCRdb lists only in-frame clones, some missing. The sample carries around 150,000 clones, around 80% recorded once. Comment on this clone: Its matching antigen is unknown.

The V and J ends lost 7 bases and 2 bases, in that order; junction bases with no gene match: 13. The V gene's germline CDR1 is SEHNR and CDR2 FQNEAQ (reference sequence). CDR3 length: 17 residues. This rearrangement joins TRBV7-9 to TRBJ2-2, with TRBD1 matching 7 bases. This sequence originates from a man aged 25-40 years in good health and CMV-seropositive. Sequenced input: PBMCs. The CDR3 is CASIPIGTDLNTGELFF. In DNA form, the CDR3 reads TGTGCCAGCATCCCGATTGGGACAGACTTAAACACCGGGGAGCTGTTTTTT.